This passage covers 18 T cell receptor beta chains from one sample sequenced in a study of cytomegalovirus exposure and HLA in healthy donors. Method: immunoSEQ multiplex PCR; TCRdb's copy keeps in-frame clones and lacks some. The sample has more than 150,000 clones, about 80% seen once; the top ten hold 2.5% to 3.5%. The sequenced material came from PBMCs. Every receptor here comes from a young woman in good health and CMV-seropositive.

The rearrangement uses TRBV5-1 and TRBJ2-2, with D possibly TRBD1 on 6 matching bases. The V gene's germline CDR1 is SGHRS and CDR2 YFSETQ. The CDR3 runs to 14 residues. Trimming left V 0 bases short and J 6 bases short, with 9 bases between. The CDR3 bases are TGCGCCAGCAGCTTGGAGGCAGGGGCCGGGGAGCTGTTTTTT. It is translated as CASSLEAGAGELFF.

The J gene is TRBJ1-2, the V gene TRBV2; D remains ambiguous. The V end was cut by 7 bases, the J end by 4 bases, with 22 bases between. From germline, CDR1 is SNHLY and CDR2 FYNNEI. This CDR3 has 16 amino acids. The CDR3 nucleotides are TGTGCCAGCAAAAGAAACTACGCGGGCCTTTCCTATGGCTACACCTTC. It specifies CASKRNYAGLSYGYTF.

DNA of the CDR3: TGTGCCAGAAGCCCGGAGGCAAGCGGGGTCGCGGGGGAGACCCAGTACTTC. Its protein is CARSPEASGVAGETQYF. This chain uses TRBV5-3 with TRBJ2-5; 7 positions match TRBD2. Being an ORF, TRBV5-3 has a function that is uncertain. This CDR3 region has 17 residues. The J segment lost 5 bases and the V segment lost 4 bases, leaving 17 bases of the junction unmatched.

The CDR3 nucleotides read TGTGCCAGCAGCTTATCACGGGTGGCTAATGAAAAACTGTTTTTT. Translated: CASSLSRVANEKLFF. The rearrangement links TRBV7-2 to TRBJ1-4; no clear D gene. The CDR3 is 15 residues long. From germline, CDR1 is SGHTA and CDR2 FQGNSA. V shed 2 bases and J shed 3 bases, with 10 bases lying between them.

The chain combines TRBV29-1 with TRBJ1-1; 8 bases are shared with TRBD1. This CDR3 has 11 residues. The ends lost 6 bases at V and 7 bases at J; junction bases unmatched: 4. Looked up from germline, CDR1 is SQVTM and CDR2 is ANQGSEA. The CDR3 here is CSVGQGREAFF. The CDR3 nucleotides read TGCAGCGTAGGACAGGGACGTGAAGCTTTCTTT.

This chain connects TRBV2 to TRBJ2-1; 8 nucleotides match TRBD2. J was trimmed by 6 bases and V by 4 bases; bases with no gene match: 2. This CDR3 contains 13 residues. Germline V gene sequence: CDR1 SNHLY, CDR2 FYNNEI. CDR3: CASSALAGNEQFF. CDR3 in DNA: TGTGCCAGCAGTGCTCTAGCGGGCAATGAGCAGTTCTTC.

V usage is TRBV27 and J usage is TRBJ1-2; possible D gene TRBD1, 5 bases. Trimming removed 3 bases from V and 8 bases from J, with 16 bases in between. Germline V gene sequence: CDR1 MNHEY, CDR2 SMNVEV (reference sequence). This CDR3 spans 14 amino acids. CDR3 loop: CASSLAGKSGGYTF. Here the CDR3 DNA reads TGTGCCAGCAGTTTGGCAGGGAAAAGTGGCGGCTACACCTTC.

V is TRBV2 and J is TRBJ2-3; TRBD2 is a possible D gene (5 bases). V was clipped by 1 base and J by 3 bases, with 8 bases between them. Germline V CDR1 and CDR2: SNHLY, FYNNEI. There are 14 residues in the CDR3. Here the CDR3 reads CASSEGLKTDTQYF. The DNA of the CDR3 is TGTGCCAGCAGTGAAGGACTAAAAACAGATACGCAGTATTTT.

The rearrangement uses TRBV18 and TRBJ2-3; 7 positions agree with TRBD2. Germline trimming cut 3 bases from V and 4 bases from J; bases unmatched to any gene: 4. The CDR3 contains 14 residues. CDR1 and CDR2 (germline): KGHSH, LQKENI. The CDR3 protein is CASSPQGGADTQYF. CDR3 bases: TGTGCCAGCTCACCTCAGGGAGGGGCAGATACGCAGTATTTT.

This chain uses TRBV5-6 with TRBJ1-1; TRBD1 matches 8 bases. V trimming: 0 bases; J trimming: 5 bases; junction bases outside the gene matches: 15. Germline CDR1 SGHDT, CDR2 YYEEEE. The CDR3 has 18 residues. CDR3 region: CASSLAGHGAGGLTEAFF. The CDR3 DNA sequence: TGTGCCAGCAGCTTGGCCGGGCACGGGGCAGGGGGCTTAACTGAAGCTTTCTTT.

The V and J genes are TRBV18 and TRBJ1-5; D may be TRBD1 (6 bases). The V gene lost 2 bases and the J gene lost 1 base, with 15 bases spanning the gap. Germline assignment: CDR1 KGHSH and CDR2 LQKENI. CDR3 size: 17 residues. CDR3 protein: CASSPEKGGHSNQPQHF. CDR3 DNA: TGTGCCAGCTCACCAGAGAAAGGGGGACACAGCAATCAGCCCCAGCATTTT. Complete variable domain (other parts from reference TRBV18 and TRBJ1-5): NAGVMQNPRHLVRRRGQEARLRCSPMKGHSHVYWYRQLPEEGLKFMVYLQKENIIDESGMPKERFSAEFPKEGPSILRIQQVVRGDSAAYFCASSPEKGGHSNQPQHFGDGTRLSIL.

V usage is TRBV29-1 and J usage is TRBJ2-2, with D perhaps matching TRBD2 (5 bases). This CDR3 has 14 amino acids. Trimming took off 2 bases at V and 4 bases at J, with 11 bases between the two ends. Germline values: CDR1 SQVTM, CDR2 ANQGSEA. The CDR3, as DNA: TGCAGCGTTGAATCGGGCCGGGGCACCGGGGAGCTGTTTTTT. It encodes CSVESGRGTGELFF.

The chain is built from TRBV13 and TRBJ1-3; the D gene is possibly TRBD1 (5 bases). This CDR3 is built from 14 residues. The germline V and J ends were trimmed by 5 bases and 2 bases, with 10 bases remaining between them. CDR1 and CDR2 (germline): PRHDT, FYEKMQ (reference sequence). The CDR3 DNA is TGTGCCAGCAGCCCTCGGGGGGCTGGAAACACCATATATTTT. Translation: CASSPRGAGNTIYF.

This clone was picked up many times. DNA of the CDR3: TGTGCCAGCAGGGCCGGGACAGGGGGGAATGAGCAGTTCTTC. It is translated as CASRAGTGGNEQFF. This rearrangement joins TRBV6-6 to TRBJ2-1, with TRBD1 identical over 11 bases. The germline V gene encodes CDR1 MNHNY and CDR2 SVGAGI (reference sequence). V was pared by 6 bases and J by 7 bases, with 5 bases of the junction left unmatched. This CDR3 spans 14 amino acids.

The V and J genes are TRBV7-6 and TRBJ2-7; the D gene is possibly TRBD2 (5 bases). This CDR3 has 14 amino acids. The V end was cut by 5 bases, the J end by 3 bases, with 14 bases between. Germline lookup yields CDR1 SGHVS and CDR2 FNYEAQ. As DNA, the CDR3 is TGTGCCAGCAGCCGCGACGGAGGCGACTACGAGCAGTACTTC. Residues: CASSRDGGDYEQYF.

V usage is TRBV7-9 and J usage is TRBJ1-1, with TRBD1 as a possible D gene (6 bases). Germline lookup yields CDR1 SEHNR and CDR2 FQNEAQ (reference sequence). Trimming removed 1 base from V and 5 bases from J, with 20 bases in between. The CDR3 spans 17 residues. The CDR3 coding sequence is TGTGCCAGCAGCTTAGGCTCCGGGGGGCCCTTGGGGACTGAAGCTTTCTTT. This translates into CASSLGSGGPLGTEAFF.

The chain couples TRBV5-1 to TRBJ1-6; a possible D gene is TRBD1 (6 bases). There are 13 residues in the CDR3. CDR1 and CDR2 from the germline V gene are SGHRS and YFSETQ. V lost 2 bases and J 8 bases, leaving 8 bases between the germline ends. CDR3 nucleotide sequence: TGCGCCAGCAGCTTCGGACAGTATTCACCCCTCCACTTT. It encodes CASSFGQYSPLHF.

The DNA for the CDR3 is TGTGCCAGCAGTGCCGGGACTCCAAATGAGCAGTTCTTC. As protein: CASSAGTPNEQFF. This rearrangement joins TRBV6-6 to TRBJ2-1, with a weak D call TRBD2 (6 bases). CDR1 and CDR2 (germline): MNHNY, SVGAGI (reference sequence). The CDR3 sequence is 13 residues long. With 5 bases removed from V and 7 bases from J, the gap between germline ends came to 12 bases.